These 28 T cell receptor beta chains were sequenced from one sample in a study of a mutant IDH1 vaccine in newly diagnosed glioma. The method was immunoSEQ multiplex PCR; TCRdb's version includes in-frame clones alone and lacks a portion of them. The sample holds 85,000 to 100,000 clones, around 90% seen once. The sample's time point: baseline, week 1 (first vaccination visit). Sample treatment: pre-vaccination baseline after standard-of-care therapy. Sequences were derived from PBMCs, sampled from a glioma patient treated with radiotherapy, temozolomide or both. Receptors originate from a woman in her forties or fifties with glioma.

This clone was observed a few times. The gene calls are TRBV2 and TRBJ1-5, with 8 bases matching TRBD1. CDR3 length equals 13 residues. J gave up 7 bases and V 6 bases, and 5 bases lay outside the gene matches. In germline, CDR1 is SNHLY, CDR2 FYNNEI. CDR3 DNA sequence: TGTGCCAGCAGCCGACAGGGGAGACAGCCCCAGCATTTT. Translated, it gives CASSRQGRQPQHF.

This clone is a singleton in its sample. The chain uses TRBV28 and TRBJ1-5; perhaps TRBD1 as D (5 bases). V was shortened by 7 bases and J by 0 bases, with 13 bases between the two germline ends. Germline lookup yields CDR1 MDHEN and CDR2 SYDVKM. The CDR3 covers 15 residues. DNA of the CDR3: TGTGCCAGCAACATGGGGCAGCATAGCAATCAGCCCCAGCATTTT. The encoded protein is CASNMGQHSNQPQHF.

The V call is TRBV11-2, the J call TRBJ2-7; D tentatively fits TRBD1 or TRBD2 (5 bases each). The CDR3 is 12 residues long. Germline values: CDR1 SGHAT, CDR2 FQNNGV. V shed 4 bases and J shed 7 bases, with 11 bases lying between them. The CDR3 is CASSSGAREQYF. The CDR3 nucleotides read TGTGCCAGCAGCTCCGGGGCGAGAGAGCAGTACTTC. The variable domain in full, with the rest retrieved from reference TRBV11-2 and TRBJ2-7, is EAGVAQSPRYKIIEKRQSVAFWCNPISGHATLYWYQQILGQGPKLLIQFQNNGVVDDSQLPKDRFSAERLKGVDSTLKIQPAKLEDSAVYLCASSSGAREQYFGPGTRLTVT.

DNA for the CDR3: TGTGCCACCAGCAGGGGACAGAATAATTCACCCCTCCACTTT. Its protein is CATSRGQNNSPLHF. This chain uses TRBV15 with TRBJ1-6, with 7 bases aligning to TRBD1. The junction had 1 base not matched to a gene; V was cut back by 3 bases and J by 5 bases. CDR1 and CDR2 (germline): LNHNV, YYDKDF (reference sequence). The CDR3 has 14 amino acids.

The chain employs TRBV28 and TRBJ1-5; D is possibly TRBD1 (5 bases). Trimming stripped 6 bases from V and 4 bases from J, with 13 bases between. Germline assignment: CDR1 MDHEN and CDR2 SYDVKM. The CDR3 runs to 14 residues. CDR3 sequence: CASRTSGSNQPQHF. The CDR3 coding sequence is TGTGCCAGCAGAACGTCAGGGAGTAATCAGCCCCAGCATTTT.

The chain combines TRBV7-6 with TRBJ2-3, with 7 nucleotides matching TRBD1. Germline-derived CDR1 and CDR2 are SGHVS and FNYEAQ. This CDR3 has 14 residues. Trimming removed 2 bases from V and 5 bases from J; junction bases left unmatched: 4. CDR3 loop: CASSLRQGEDTQYF. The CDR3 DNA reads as TGTGCCAGCAGCTTACGGCAGGGGGAAGATACGCAGTATTTT.

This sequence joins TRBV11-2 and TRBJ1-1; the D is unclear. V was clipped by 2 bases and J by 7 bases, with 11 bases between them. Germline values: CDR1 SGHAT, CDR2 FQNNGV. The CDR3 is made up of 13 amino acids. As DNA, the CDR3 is TGTGCCAGCAGCTTACTCCAGACCTTTGAAGCTTTCTTT. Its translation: CASSLLQTFEAFF.

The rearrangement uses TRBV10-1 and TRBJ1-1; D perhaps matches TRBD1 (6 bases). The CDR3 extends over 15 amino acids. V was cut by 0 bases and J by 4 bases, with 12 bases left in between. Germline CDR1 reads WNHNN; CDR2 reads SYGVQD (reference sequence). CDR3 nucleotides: TGCGCCAGCAGTGAGTCATCCAGGGGCAGCACTGAAGCTTTCTTT. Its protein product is CASSESSRGSTEAFF.

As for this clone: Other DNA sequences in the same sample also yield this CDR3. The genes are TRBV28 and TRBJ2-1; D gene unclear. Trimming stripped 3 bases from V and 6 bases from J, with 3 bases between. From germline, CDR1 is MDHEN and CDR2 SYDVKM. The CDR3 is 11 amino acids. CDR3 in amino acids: CASSFLNEQFF. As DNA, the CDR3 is TGTGCCAGCAGTTTTCTCAATGAGCAGTTCTTC. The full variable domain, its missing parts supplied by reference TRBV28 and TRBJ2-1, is DVKVTQSSRYLVKRTGEKVFLECVQDMDHENMFWYRQDPGLGLRLIYFSYDVKMKEKGDIPEGYSVSREKKERFSLILESASTNQTSMYLCASSFLNEQFFGPGTRLTVL.

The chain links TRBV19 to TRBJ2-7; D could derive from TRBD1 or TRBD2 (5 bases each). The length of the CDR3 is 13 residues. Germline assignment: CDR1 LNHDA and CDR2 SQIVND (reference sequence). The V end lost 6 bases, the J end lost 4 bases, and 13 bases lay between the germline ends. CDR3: CASSPGPTYEQYF. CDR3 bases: TGTGCCAGTAGCCCGGGGCCTACATACGAGCAGTACTTC.

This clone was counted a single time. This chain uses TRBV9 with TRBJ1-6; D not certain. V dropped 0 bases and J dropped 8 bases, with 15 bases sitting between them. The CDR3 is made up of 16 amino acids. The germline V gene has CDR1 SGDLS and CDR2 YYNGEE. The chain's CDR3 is CASSVGSAVRDSPLHF. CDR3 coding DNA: TGTGCCAGCAGCGTAGGATCAGCCGTTAGGGATTCACCCCTCCACTTT.

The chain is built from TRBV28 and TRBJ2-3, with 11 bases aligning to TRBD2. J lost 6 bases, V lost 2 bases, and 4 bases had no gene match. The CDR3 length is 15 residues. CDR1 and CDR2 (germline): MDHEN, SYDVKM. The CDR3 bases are TGTGCCAGCAGTTTACTAGCGGGAGGCGGGGATACGCAGTATTTT. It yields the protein CASSLLAGGGDTQYF.

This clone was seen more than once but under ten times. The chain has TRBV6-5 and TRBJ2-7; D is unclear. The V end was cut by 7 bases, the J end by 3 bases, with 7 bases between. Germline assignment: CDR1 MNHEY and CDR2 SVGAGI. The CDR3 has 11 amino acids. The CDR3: CASTSVYEQYF. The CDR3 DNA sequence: TGTGCCAGCACCTCAGTCTACGAGCAGTACTTC.

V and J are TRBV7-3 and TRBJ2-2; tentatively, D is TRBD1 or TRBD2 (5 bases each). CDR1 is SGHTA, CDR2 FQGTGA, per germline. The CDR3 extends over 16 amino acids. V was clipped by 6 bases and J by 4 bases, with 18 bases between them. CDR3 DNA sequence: TGTGCCAGCAGTTACGGACGGGGCGTCACCACCGGGGAGCTGTTTTTT. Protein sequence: CASSYGRGVTTGELFF.

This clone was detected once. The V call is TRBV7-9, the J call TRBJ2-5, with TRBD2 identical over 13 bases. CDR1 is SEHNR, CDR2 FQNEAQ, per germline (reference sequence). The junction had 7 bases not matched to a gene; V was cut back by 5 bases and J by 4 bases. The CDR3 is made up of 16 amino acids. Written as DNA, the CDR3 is TGTGCCAGCAGCCTACTAGCGGGAGGGCCCGGAGAGACCCAGTACTTC. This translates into CASSLLAGGPGETQYF.

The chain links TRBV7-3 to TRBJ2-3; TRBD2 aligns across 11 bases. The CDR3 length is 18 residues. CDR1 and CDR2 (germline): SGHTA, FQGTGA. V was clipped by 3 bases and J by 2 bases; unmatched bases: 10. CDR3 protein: CASSLGLLAGGSTDTQYF. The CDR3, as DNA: TGTGCCAGCAGCTTGGGACTTCTAGCGGGAGGATCCACAGATACGCAGTATTTT.

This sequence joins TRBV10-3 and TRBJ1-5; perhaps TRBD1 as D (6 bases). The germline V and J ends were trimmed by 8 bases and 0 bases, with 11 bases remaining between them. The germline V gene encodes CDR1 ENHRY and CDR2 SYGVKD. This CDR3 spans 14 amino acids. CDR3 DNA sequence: TGTGCCATCTGGGGGGGCGGTAGCAATCAGCCCCAGCATTTT. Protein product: CAIWGGGSNQPQHF.

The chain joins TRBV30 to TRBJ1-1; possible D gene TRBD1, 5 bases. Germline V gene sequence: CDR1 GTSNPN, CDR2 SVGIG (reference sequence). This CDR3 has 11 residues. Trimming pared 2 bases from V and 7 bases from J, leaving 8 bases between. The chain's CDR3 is CAWSPTVEAFF. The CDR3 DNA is TGTGCCTGGAGTCCGACAGTTGAAGCTTTCTTT.

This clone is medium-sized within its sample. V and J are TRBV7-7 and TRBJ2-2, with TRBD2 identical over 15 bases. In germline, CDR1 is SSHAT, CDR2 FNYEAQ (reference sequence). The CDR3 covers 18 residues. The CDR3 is CASRRASPGTSGRGELFF. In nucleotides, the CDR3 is TGTGCTAGCCGCCGAGCCTCCCCGGGGACTAGCGGGAGGGGGGAGCTGTTTTTT.

CDR3 loop: CASGADPSGSGELFF. The CDR3 bases are TGTGCCAGCGGAGCCGACCCCTCGGGGTCCGGGGAGCTGTTTTTT. The V gene is TRBV6-1, the J gene TRBJ2-2; D might be TRBD2 (5 bases). Looked up from germline, CDR1 is MNHNS and CDR2 is SASEGT. V was clipped by 8 bases and J by 6 bases, with 19 bases between them. CDR3 length equals 15 residues.

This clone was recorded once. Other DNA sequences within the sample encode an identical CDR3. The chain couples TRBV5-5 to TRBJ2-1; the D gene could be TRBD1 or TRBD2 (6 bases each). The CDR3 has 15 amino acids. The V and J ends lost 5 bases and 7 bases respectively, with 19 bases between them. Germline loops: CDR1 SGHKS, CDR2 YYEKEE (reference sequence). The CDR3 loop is CASSFIPLGGNEQFF. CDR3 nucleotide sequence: TGTGCCAGCAGTTTTATCCCCTTAGGGGGGAATGAGCAGTTCTTC.

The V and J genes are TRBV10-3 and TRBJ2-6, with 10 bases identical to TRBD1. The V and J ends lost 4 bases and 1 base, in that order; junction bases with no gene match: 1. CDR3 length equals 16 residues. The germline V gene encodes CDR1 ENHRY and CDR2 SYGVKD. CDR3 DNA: TGTGCCATCAGTGCGGGACAGGGGTCTGGGGCCAACGTCCTGACTTTC. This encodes CAISAGQGSGANVLTF.

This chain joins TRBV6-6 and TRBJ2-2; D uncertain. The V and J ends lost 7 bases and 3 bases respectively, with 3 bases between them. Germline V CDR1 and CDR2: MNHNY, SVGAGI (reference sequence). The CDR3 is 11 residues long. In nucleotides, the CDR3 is TGTGCCAGCATCTACACCGGGGAGCTGTTTTTT. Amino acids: CASIYTGELFF.

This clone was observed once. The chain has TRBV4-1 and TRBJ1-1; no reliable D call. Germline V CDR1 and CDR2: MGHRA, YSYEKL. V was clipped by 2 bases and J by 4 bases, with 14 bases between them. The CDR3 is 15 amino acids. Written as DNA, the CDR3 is TGCGCCAGCAGCCAATCCCCGACAACTAGCACTGAAGCTTTCTTT. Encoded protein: CASSQSPTTSTEAFF.

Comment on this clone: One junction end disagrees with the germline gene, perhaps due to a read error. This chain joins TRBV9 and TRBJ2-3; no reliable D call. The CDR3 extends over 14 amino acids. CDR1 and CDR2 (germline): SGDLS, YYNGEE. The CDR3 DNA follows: TGTGTCAGCAGCGTAGGGCATAACACAGATACGCAGTATTTT. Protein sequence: CVSSVGHNTDTQYF.

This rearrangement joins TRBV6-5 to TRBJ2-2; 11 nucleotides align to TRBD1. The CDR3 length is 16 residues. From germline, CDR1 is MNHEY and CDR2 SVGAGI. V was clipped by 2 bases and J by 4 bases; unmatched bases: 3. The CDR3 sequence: CASSYVGTGGTGELFF. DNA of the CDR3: TGTGCCAGCAGTTACGTTGGGACAGGGGGCACCGGGGAGCTGTTTTTT.

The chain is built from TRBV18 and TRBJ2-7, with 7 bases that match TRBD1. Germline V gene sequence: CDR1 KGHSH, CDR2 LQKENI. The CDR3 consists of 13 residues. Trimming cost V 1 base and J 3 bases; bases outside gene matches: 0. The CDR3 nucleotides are TGTGCCAGCTCACCACGACAGGGCTACGAGCAGTACTTC. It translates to CASSPRQGYEQYF.

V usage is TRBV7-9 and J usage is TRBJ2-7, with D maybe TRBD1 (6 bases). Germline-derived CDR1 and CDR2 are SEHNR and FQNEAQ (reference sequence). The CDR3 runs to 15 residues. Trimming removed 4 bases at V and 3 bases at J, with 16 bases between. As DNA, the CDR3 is TGTGCCAGCAGCTCGAAAGGACAGAACTTCTACGAGCAGTACTTC. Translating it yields CASSSKGQNFYEQYF. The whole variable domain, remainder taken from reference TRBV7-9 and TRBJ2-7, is DTGVSQNPRHKITKRGQNVTFRCDPISEHNRLYWYRQTLGQGPEFLTYFQNEAQLEKSRLLSDRFSAERPKGSFSTLEIQRTEQGDSAMYLCASSSKGQNFYEQYFGPGTRLTVT.